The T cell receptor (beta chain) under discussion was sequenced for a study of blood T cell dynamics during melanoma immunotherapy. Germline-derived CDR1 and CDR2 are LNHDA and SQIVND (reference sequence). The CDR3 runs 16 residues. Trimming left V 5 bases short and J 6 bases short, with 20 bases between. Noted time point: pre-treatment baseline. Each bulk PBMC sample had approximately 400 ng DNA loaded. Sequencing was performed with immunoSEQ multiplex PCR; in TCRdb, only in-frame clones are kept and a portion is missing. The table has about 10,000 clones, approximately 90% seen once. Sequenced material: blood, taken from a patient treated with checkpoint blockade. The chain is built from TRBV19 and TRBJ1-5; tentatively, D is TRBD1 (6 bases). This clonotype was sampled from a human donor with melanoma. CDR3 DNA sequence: TGTGCCAGTAGTGGAGAACAGGGTTCCGTCGGTCAGCCCCAGCATTTT. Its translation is CASSGEQGSVGQPQHF.